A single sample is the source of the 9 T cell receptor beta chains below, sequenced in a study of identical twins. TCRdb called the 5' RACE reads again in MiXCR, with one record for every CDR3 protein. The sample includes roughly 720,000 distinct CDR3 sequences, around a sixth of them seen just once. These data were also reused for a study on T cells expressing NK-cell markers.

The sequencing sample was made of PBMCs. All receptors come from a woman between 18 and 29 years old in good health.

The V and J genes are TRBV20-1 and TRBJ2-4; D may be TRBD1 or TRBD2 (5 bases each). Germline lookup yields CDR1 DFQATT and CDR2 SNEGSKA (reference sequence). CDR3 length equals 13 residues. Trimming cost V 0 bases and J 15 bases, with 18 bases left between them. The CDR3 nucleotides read TGCAGTGCTAGAGATTCGACCTCGGGACCCCGGTACTTC. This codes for CSARDSTSGPRYF.

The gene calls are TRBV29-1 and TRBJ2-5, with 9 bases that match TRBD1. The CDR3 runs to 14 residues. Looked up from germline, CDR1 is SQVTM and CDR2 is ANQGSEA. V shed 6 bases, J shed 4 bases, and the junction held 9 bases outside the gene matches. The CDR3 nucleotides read TGCAGCGTCCGACCCGGACAGGGGCTAGAGACCCAGTACTTC. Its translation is CSVRPGQGLETQYF. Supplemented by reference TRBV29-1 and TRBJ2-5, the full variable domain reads SAVISQKPSRDICQRGTSLTIQCQVDSQVTMMFWYRQQPGQSLTLIATANQGSEATYESGFVIDKFPISRPNLTFSTLTVSNMSPEDSSIYLCSVRPGQGLETQYFGPGTRLLVL.

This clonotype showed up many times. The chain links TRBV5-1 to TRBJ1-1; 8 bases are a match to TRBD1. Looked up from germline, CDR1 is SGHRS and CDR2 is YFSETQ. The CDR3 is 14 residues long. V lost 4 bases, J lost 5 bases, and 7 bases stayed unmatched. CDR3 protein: CASSETGVGTEAFF. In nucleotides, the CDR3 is TGCGCCAGCAGCGAGACAGGGGTAGGGACTGAAGCTTTCTTT.

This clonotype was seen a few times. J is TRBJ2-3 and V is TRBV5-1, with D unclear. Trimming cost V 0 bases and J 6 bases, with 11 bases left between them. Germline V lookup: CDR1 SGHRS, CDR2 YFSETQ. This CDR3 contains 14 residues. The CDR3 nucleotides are TGCGCCAGCAGCTTGGAAGCGCAAGGGGATACGCAGTATTTT. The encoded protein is CASSLEAQGDTQYF.

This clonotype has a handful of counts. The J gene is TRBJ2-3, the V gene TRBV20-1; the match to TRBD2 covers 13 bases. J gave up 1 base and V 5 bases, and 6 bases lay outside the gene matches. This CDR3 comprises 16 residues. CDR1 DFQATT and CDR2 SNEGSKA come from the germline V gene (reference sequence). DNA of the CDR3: TGCAGTGCTTCCCGACTAGCGGGGGGCGGCACAGATACGCAGTATTTT. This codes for CSASRLAGGGTDTQYF.

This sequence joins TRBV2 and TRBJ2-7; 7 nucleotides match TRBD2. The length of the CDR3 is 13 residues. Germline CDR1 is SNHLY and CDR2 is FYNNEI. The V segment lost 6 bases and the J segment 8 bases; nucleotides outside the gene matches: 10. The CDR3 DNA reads TGTGCCAGCAGCGAGGGGACTACTTACAAGCAGTACTTC. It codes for CASSEGTTYKQYF. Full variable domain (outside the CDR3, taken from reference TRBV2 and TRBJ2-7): EPEVTQTPSHQVTQMGQEVILRCVPISNHLYFYWYRQILGQKVEFLVSFYNNEISEKSEIFDDQFSVERPDGSNFTLKIRSTKLEDSAMYFCASSEGTTYKQYFGPGTRLTVT.

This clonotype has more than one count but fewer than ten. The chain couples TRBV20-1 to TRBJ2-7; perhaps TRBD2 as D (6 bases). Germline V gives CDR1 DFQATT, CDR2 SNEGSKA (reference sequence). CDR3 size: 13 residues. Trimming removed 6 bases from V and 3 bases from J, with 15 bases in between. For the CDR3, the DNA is TGCAGTGCAACCGGGGGAGGCAACTACGAGCAGTACTTC. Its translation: CSATGGGNYEQYF.

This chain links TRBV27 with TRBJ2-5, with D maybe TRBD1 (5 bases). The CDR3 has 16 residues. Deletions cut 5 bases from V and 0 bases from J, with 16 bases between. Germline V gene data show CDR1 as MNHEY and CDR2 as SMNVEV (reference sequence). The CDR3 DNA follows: TGTGCCAGCAGTCCCGCTGCGACAGAGTACCAAGAGACCCAGTACTTC. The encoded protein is CASSPAATEYQETQYF.

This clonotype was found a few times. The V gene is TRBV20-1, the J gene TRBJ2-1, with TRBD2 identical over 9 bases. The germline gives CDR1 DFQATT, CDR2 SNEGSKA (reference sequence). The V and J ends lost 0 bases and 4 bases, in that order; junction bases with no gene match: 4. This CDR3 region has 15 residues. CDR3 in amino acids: CSAREAGGSYNEQFF. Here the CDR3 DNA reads TGCAGTGCTAGAGAGGCGGGGGGGTCATACAATGAGCAGTTCTTC.